This is a list of T cell receptor beta chains from one sample in a study of blood T cell repertoires in COVID-19. Some clones are missing from TCRdb's copy, which holds only in-frame ones; the method was immunoSEQ multiplex PCR. The data contain 100,000 or so clones, 81% of them singletons. The sequencing input was peripheral blood. The receptors stem from a man older than 75 with acute or convalescent COVID-19. CDR3s include the opening cysteine and the closing phenylalanine or tryptophan. The D gene is left open where the match is weak. A clone size is listed for some rows: how often the clone was seen (once, few, many), or a class if it is expanded.

V	size	J	D	DNA	CDR3
TRBV28	NA	TRBJ1-5	NA	TGTGCCAGCAAAACGACAGAGATCAGCAATCAGCCCCAGCATTTT	CASKTTEISNQPQHF
TRBV7-2	NA	TRBJ1-1	TRBD1	TGTGCCAGCAGCTTGAACAGGGGCGGGGACACTGAAGCTTTCTTT	CASSLNRGGDTEAFF
TRBV18	NA	TRBJ1-2	NA	TGTGCCAGCTCACCACAGTCGAGTGGCTACACCTTC	CASSPQSSGYTF
TRBV29-1	NA	TRBJ1-5	TRBD1	TGCAGCGCTGGACAGGGTAATCAGCCCCAGCATTTT	CSAGQGNQPQHF
TRBV3-1/TRBV3-2	NA	TRBJ1-2	NA	TGTGCCAGCAGCCAAAGTGCGTACAGGGAACGAGATGGCTACACCTTC	CASSQSAYRERDGYTF
TRBV18	NA	TRBJ2-2	NA	TGTGCCAGCTCACCGGGACAGAACACCGGGGAGCTGTTTTTT	CASSPGQNTGELFF
TRBV11-2	NA	TRBJ2-1	NA	TGTGCCAGCAGCTTAGCTTTGGCCTTCAATGAGCAGTTCTTC	CASSLALAFNEQFF
TRBV5-1	NA	TRBJ2-1	TRBD1	TGCGCCAGCAGCTTACTAGGACAGGGGGCACGCGATGAGCAGTTCTTC	CASSLLGQGARDEQFF
TRBV18	NA	TRBJ1-4	TRBD1	TGTGCCAGCTCACTTACTACAGGGGGCACTAATGAAAAACTGTTTTTT	CASSLTTGGTNEKLFF
TRBV5-1	NA	TRBJ2-7	TRBD1	TGCGCCAGCAGCTTGGCCGCCGGACAGGGTTCAGCCTGGTACTTC	CASSLAAGQGSAWYF
TRBV28	NA	TRBJ1-1	NA	TGTGCCAGCAGTTTAGGGTACAGAATGGACACTGAAGCTTTCTTT	CASSLGYRMDTEAFF
TRBV14	NA	TRBJ2-4	TRBD2	TGTGCCAGCAGCCAAAGCGGGAGCCCTGGCGCCAAAAACATTCAGTACTTC	CASSQSGSPGAKNIQYF
TRBV2	NA	TRBJ1-1	TRBD1	TGTGCCAGCAGTGCAACAGGGGGCAGGACTGAAGCTTTCTTT	CASSATGGRTEAFF
TRBV7-9	NA	TRBJ2-3	NA	TGTGCCAGCAGCTTGGAGGTGGCAGAAGATACGCAGTATTTT	CASSLEVAEDTQYF
TRBV6-4	NA	TRBJ1-5	NA	TGTGCCAGCAGTGACTTCCCGGGGATAGGCCAGCCCCAGCATTTT	CASSDFPGIGQPQHF
TRBV4-1	NA	TRBJ1-4	TRBD1	TGCGCCAGCAGCCAAGAGACAGGGGATTTTAATGAAAAACTGTTTTTT	CASSQETGDFNEKLFF
TRBV27	NA	TRBJ2-7	TRBD2	TGTGCCAGCAGTTTTTCCGATGGGAGGGCGAGTGAGCAGTACTTC	CASSFSDGRASEQYF
TRBV10-3	NA	TRBJ2-7	NA	TGTGCCATCAGTGTGGTGGGCCACGAGCAGTACTTC	CAISVVGHEQYF
TRBV28	once	TRBJ1-2	TRBD1	TGTGCCAGCAGTCTCCCCGGGGACAGGGGAAGGAACTATGGCTACACCTTC	CASSLPGDRGRNYGYTF
TRBV6-2/TRBV6-3	NA	TRBJ1-3	NA	TGTGCCAGCAGTCAGCAGGGATACACCATATATTTT	CASSQQGYTIYF
TRBV18	NA	TRBJ2-7	NA	TGTGCCAGCTCACCGGACAAGATAACCTCCGAGCAGTACTTC	CASSPDKITSEQYF
TRBV5-4	NA	TRBJ2-7	TRBD2	TGTGCCAGCAGTACCGGACTAGCGGGAGTGTACGAGCAGTACTTC	CASSTGLAGVYEQYF